These 4 T cell receptor beta chains were sequenced from one sample in a study of blood T cell repertoires in COVID-19. Sequencing used immunoSEQ multiplex PCR; TCRdb keeps in-frame clones, though not all of them. In the table there are some 220,000 clones, 75% to 85% of which are singletons. The sequenced sample was peripheral blood. Receptors originate from a human donor in a cohort sampled during active COVID-19.

The chain recombines TRBV28 with TRBJ1-2; 8 nucleotides agree with TRBD1. This CDR3 is 13 amino acids long. Looked up from germline, CDR1 is MDHEN and CDR2 is SYDVKM. V lost 5 bases, J lost 4 bases, and 3 bases stayed unmatched. CDR3 nucleotide sequence: TGTGCCAGCAGTCTCGGACAGGGCTATGGCTACACCTTC. Its translation is CASSLGQGYGYTF.

The rearrangement links TRBV19 to TRBJ2-1, with 9 bases identical to TRBD1. The CDR3 is 16 residues long. Per the germline V gene, CDR1 is LNHDA and CDR2 is SQIVND (reference sequence). V lost 5 bases, J lost 5 bases, and 10 bases stayed unmatched. The CDR3 sequence is CASSVQGAPHHNEQFF. DNA for the CDR3: TGTGCCAGTAGTGTACAGGGGGCGCCCCATCACAATGAGCAGTTCTTC.

The V call is TRBV7-2, the J call TRBJ1-2; D remains ambiguous. CDR1 is SGHTA and CDR2 is FQGNSA in the germline V gene. The CDR3 extends over 11 amino acids. With 4 bases removed from V and 8 bases from J, the gap between germline ends came to 8 bases. CDR3 nucleotide sequence: TGTGCCAGCAGCTACGGGGTGGGCTACACCTTC. It encodes CASSYGVGYTF. Full variable domain (remainder filled in from reference TRBV7-2 and TRBJ1-2): GAGVSQSPSNKVTEKGKDVELRCDPISGHTALYWYRQSLGQGLEFLIYFQGNSAPDKSGLPSDRFSAERTGGSVSTLTIQRTQQEDSAVYLCASSYGVGYTFGSGTRLTVV.

In its sample, this clone was seen once. The chain links TRBV7-2 to TRBJ2-2, with 11 bases aligning to TRBD2. Germline lookup yields CDR1 SGHTA and CDR2 FQGNSA. V trimming: 1 base; J trimming: 2 bases; junction bases outside the gene matches: 6. This CDR3 has 18 residues. The CDR3 loop reads CASSLGGSGRANTGELFF. The CDR3 nucleotides are TGTGCCAGCAGCTTAGGAGGTAGCGGGAGGGCCAACACCGGGGAGCTGTTTTTT.